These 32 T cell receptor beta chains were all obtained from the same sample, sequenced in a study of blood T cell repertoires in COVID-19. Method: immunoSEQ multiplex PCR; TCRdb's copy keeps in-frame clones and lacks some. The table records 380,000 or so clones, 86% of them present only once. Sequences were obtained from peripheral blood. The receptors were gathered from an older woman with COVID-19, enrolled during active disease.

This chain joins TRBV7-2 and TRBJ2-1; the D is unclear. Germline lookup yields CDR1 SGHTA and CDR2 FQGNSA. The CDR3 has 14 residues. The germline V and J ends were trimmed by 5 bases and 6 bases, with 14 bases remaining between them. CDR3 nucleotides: TGTGCCAGCAGCCCCCGACGAGAGGCCAATGAGCAGTTCTTC. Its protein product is CASSPRREANEQFF.

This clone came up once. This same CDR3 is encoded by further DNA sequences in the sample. CDR3 in amino acids: CASSPETGANYGYTF. CDR3 DNA sequence: TGTGCCAGCTCACCAGAGACAGGAGCTAACTATGGCTACACCTTC. The chain has TRBV18 and TRBJ1-2; perhaps TRBD1 as D (6 bases). CDR3 length: 15 amino acids. Germline values: CDR1 KGHSH, CDR2 LQKENI. With 2 bases removed from V and 0 bases from J, the gap between germline ends came to 10 bases.

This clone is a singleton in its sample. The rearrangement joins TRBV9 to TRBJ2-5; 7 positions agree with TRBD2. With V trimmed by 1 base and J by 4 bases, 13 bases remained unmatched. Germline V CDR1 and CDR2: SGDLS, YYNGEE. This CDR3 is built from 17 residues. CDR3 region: CASSVLGEGPFGETQYF. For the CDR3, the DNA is TGTGCCAGCAGCGTATTGGGGGAGGGCCCATTTGGAGAGACCCAGTACTTC.

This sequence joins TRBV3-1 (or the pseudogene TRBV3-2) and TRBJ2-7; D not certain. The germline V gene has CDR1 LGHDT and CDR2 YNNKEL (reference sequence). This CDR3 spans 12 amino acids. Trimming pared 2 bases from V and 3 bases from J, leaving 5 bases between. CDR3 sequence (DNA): TGTGCCAGCAGCCAAACGGGCTACGAGCAGTACTTC. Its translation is CASSQTGYEQYF.

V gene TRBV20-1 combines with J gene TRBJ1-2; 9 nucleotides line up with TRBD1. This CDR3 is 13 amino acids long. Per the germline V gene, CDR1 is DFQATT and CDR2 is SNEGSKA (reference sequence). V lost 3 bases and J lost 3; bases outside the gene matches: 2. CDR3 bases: TGCAGTGCTAGTAGGACAGGGGACTATGGCTACACCTTC. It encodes CSASRTGDYGYTF.

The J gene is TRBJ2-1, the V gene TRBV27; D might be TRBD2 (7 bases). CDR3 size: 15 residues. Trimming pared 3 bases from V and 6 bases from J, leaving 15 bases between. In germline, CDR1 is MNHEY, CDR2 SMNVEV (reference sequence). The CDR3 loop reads CASSFTGGRRNEQFF. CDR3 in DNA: TGTGCCAGCAGTTTTACGGGGGGCCGGCGCAATGAGCAGTTCTTC.

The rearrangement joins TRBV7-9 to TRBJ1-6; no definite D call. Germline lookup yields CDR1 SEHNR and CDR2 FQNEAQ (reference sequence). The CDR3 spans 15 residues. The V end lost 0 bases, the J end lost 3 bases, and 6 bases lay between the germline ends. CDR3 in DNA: TGTGCCAGCAGCTTAGCCAGGCTCTATAATTCACCCCTCCACTTT. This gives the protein CASSLARLYNSPLHF. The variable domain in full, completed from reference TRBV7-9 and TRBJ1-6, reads DTGVSQNPRHKITKRGQNVTFRCDPISEHNRLYWYRQTLGQGPEFLTYFQNEAQLEKSRLLSDRFSAERPKGSFSTLEIQRTEQGDSAMYLCASSLARLYNSPLHFGNGTRLTVT.

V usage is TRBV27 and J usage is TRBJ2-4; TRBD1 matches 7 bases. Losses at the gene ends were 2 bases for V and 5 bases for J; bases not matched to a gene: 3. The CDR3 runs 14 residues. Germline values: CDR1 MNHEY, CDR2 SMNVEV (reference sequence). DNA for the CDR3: TGTGCCAGCAGTTTAAGAGGGACAGAAAACATTCAGTACTTC. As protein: CASSLRGTENIQYF.

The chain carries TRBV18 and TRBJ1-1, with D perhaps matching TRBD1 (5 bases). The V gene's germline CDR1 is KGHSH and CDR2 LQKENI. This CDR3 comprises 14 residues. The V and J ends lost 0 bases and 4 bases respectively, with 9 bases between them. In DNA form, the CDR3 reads TGTGCCAGCTCACCACCCGGGGGGATCACTGAAGCTTTCTTT. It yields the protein CASSPPGGITEAFF.

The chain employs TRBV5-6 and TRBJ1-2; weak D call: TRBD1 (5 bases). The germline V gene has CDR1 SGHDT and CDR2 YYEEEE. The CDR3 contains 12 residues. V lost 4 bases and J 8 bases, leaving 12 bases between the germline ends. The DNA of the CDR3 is TGTGCCAGCAGCGAACCTCAGGGAGGCTACACCTTC. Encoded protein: CASSEPQGGYTF. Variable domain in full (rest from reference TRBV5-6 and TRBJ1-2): DAGVTQSPTHLIKTRGQQVTLRCSPKSGHDTVSWYQQALGQGPQFIFQYYEEEERQRGNFPDRFSGHQFPNYSSELNVNALLLGDSALYLCASSEPQGGYTFGSGTRLTVV.

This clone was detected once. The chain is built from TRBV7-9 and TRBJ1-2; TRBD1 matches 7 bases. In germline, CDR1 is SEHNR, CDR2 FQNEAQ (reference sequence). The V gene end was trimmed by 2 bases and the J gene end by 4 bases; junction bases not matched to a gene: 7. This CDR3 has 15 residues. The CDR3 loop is CASSLNSGGSYGYTF. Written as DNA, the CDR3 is TGTGCCAGCAGCTTAAACTCAGGGGGGTCCTATGGCTACACCTTC. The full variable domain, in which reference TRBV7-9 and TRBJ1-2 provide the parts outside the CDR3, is DTGVSQNPRHKITKRGQNVTFRCDPISEHNRLYWYRQTLGQGPEFLTYFQNEAQLEKSRLLSDRFSAERPKGSFSTLEIQRTEQGDSAMYLCASSLNSGGSYGYTFGSGTRLTVV.

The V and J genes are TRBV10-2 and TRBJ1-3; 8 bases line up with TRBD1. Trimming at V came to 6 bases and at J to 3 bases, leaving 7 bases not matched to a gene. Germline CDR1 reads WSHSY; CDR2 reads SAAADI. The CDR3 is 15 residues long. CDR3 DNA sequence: TGCGCCAGCAGCCCCAGGGGGCAGGGTGGAAACACCATATATTTT. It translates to CASSPRGQGGNTIYF.

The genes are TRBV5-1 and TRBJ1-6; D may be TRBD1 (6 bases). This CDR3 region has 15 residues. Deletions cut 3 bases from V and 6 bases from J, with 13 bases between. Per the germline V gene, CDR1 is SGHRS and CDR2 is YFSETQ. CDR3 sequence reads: CASSSAQGGNSPLHF. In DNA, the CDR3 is TGCGCCAGCAGCTCGGCACAGGGTGGTAATTCACCCCTCCACTTT.

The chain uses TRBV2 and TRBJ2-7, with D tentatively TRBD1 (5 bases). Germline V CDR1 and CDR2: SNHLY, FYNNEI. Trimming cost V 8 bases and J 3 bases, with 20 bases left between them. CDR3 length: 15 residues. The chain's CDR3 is CASSVAGQGNYEQYF. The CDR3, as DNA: TGTGCCAGCTCAGTGGCAGGGCAAGGGAACTACGAGCAGTACTTC.

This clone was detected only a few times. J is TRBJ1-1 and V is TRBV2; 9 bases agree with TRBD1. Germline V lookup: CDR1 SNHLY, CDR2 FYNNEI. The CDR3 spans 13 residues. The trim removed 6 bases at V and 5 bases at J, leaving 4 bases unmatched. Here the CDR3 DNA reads TGTGCCAGCAGGGACAGGGGATGGACTGAAGCTTTCTTT. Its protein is CASRDRGWTEAFF. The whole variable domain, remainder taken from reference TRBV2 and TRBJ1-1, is EPEVTQTPSHQVTQMGQEVILRCVPISNHLYFYWYRQILGQKVEFLVSFYNNEISEKSEIFDDQFSVERPDGSNFTLKIRSTKLEDSAMYFCASRDRGWTEAFFGQGTRLTVV.

CDR3 amino acids: CSVHRTVMNTEAFF. CDR3 sequence (DNA): TGCAGCGTTCACCGGACAGTTATGAACACTGAAGCTTTCTTT. J is TRBJ1-1 and V is TRBV29-1; tentatively, D is TRBD1 (6 bases). The CDR3 loop spans 14 amino acids. The germline gives CDR1 SQVTM, CDR2 ANQGSEA. Trimming left V 5 bases short and J 0 bases short, with 13 bases between.

DNA for the CDR3: TGTGCCAGCAGTGGCGCTCAGGGGCGGGGAAACACCATATATTTT. It specifies CASSGAQGRGNTIYF. This chain uses TRBV25-1 with TRBJ1-3, with D perhaps TRBD1 (6 bases). Trimming removed 4 bases at V and 4 bases at J, with 14 bases between. In germline, CDR1 is MGHDK, CDR2 SYGVNS. The CDR3 loop spans 15 amino acids.

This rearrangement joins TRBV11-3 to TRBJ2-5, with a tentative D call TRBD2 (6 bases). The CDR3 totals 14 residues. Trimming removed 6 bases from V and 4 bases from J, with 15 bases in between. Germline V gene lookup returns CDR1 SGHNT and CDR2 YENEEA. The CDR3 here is CASRDPGVGETQYF. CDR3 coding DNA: TGTGCCAGCAGGGACCCGGGGGTCGGAGAGACCCAGTACTTC. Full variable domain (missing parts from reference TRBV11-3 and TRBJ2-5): EAGVVQSPRYKIIEKKQPVAFWCNPISGHNTLYWYLQNLGQGPELLIRYENEEAVDDSQLPKDRFSAERLKGVDSTLKIQPAELGDSAVYLCASRDPGVGETQYFGPGTRLLVL.

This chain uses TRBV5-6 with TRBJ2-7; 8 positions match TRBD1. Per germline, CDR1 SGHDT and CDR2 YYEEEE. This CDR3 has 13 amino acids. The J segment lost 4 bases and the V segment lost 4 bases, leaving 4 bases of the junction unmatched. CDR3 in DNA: TGTGCCAGCAGCGACAGGGGAAGGTACGAGCAGTACTTC. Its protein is CASSDRGRYEQYF.

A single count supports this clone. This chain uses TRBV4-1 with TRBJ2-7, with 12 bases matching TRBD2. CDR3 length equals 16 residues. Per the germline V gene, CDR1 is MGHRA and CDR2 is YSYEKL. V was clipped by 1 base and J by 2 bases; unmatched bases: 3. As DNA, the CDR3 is TGCGCCAGCAGCCAAGGTCTAGCGGGGGGGACCTACGAGCAGTACTTC. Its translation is CASSQGLAGGTYEQYF.

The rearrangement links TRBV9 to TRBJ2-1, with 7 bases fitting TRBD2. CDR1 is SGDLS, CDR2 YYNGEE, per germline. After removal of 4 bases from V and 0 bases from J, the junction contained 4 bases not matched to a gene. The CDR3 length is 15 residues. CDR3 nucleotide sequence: TGTGCCAGCAGCCCTCGGACTAGCTCCTACAATGAGCAGTTCTTC. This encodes CASSPRTSSYNEQFF.

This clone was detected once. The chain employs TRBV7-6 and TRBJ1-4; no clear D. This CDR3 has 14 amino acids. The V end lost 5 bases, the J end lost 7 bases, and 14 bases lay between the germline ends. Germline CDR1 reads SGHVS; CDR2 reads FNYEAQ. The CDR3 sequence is CASSPRINGEKLFF. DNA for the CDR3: TGTGCCAGCAGCCCTCGAATAAACGGTGAAAAACTGTTTTTT.

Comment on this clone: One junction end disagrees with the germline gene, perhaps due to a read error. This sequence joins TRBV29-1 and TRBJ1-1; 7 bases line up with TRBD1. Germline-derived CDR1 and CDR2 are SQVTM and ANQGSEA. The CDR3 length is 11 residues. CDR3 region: CSVPPLSTGDF. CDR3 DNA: TGCAGCGTTCCCCCCCTTTCCACAGGGGACTTT.

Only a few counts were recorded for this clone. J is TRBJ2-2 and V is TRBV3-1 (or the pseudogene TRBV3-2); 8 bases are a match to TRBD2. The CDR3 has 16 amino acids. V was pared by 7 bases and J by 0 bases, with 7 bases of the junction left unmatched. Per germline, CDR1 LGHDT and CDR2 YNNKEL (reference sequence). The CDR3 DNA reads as TGTGCCAGCATGGGCAGCGGGAGTTCGAACACCGGGGAGCTGTTTTTT. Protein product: CASMGSGSSNTGELFF.

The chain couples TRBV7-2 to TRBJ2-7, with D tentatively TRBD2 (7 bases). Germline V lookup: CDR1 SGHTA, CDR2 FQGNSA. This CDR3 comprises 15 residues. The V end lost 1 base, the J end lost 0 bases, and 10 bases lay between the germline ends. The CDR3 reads CASSLGGGHSYEQYF. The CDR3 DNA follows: TGTGCCAGCAGCTTAGGGGGGGGGCACTCCTACGAGCAGTACTTC.

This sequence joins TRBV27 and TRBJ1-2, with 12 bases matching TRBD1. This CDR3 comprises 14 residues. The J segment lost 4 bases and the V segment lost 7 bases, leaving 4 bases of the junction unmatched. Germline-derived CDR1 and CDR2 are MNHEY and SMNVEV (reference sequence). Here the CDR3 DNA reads TGTGCCAGCATGGGGACAGGGGGCAGCTATGGCTACACCTTC. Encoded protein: CASMGTGGSYGYTF.

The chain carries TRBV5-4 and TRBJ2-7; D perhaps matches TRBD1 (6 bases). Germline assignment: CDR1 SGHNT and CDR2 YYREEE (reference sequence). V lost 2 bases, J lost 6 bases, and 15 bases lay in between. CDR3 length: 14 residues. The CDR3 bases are TGTGCCAGCAGCTTTAGGCAGGGGCTCGGCGAGCAGTACTTC. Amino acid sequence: CASSFRQGLGEQYF.

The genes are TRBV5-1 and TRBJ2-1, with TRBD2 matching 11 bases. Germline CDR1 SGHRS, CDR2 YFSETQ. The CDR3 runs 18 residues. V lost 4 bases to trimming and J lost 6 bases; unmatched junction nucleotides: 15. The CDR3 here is CASSLSGGAGRVFNEQFF. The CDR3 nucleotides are TGCGCCAGCAGCCTTAGCGGGGGGGCCGGCAGAGTATTCAATGAGCAGTTCTTC. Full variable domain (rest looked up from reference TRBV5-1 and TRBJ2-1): KAGVTQTPRYLIKTRGQQVTLSCSPISGHRSVSWYQQTPGQGLQFLFEYFSETQRNKGNFPGRFSGRQFSNSRSEMNVSTLELGDSALYLCASSLSGGAGRVFNEQFFGPGTRLTVL.

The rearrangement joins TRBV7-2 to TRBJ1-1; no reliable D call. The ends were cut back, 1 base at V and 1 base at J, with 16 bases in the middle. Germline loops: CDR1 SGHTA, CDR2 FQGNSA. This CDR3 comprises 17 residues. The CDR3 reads CASSLGFKGGRNTEAFF. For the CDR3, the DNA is TGTGCCAGCAGCTTAGGTTTTAAGGGAGGGAGGAACACTGAAGCTTTCTTT.

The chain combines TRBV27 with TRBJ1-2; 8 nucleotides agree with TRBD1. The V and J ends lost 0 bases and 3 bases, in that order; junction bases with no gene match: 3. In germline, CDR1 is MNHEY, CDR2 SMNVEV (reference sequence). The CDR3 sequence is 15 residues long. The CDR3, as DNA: TGTGCCAGCAGTTTATCGCCAGGGGGCGACTATGGCTACACCTTC. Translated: CASSLSPGGDYGYTF.

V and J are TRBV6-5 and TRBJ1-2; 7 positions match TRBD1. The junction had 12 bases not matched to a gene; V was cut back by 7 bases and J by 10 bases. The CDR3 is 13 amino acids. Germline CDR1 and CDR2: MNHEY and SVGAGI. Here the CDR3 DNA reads TGTGCCAGCACAACAAAGACAGGGATCGTCTACACCTTC. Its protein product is CASTTKTGIVYTF.

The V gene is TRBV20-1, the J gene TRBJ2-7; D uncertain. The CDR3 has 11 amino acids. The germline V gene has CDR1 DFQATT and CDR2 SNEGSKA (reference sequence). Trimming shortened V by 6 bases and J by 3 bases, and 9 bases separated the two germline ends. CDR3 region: CSALYYYEQYF. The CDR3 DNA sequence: TGCAGTGCCCTCTATTACTACGAGCAGTACTTC.